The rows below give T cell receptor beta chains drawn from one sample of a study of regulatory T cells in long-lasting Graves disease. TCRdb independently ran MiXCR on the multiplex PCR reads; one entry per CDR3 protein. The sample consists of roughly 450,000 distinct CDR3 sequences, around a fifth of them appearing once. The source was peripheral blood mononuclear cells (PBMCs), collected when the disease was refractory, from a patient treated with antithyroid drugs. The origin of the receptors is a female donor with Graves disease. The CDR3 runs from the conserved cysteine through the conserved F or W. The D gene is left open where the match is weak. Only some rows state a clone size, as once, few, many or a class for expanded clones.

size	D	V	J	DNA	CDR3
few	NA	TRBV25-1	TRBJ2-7	TGTGCCAGCAGTGCGCCAGGCGGTACCTACGAGCAGTACTTC	CASSAPGGTYEQYF
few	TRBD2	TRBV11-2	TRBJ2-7	TGTGCCAGCAGCTTAGGTTTGTTAGCGGGGTATTACGAGCAGTACTTC	CASSLGLLAGYYEQYF
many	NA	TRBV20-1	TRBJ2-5	TGCAGTGCTAGAGATTACGGAGCAGGGTATACGGAGACCCAGTACTTC	CSARDYGAGYTETQYF
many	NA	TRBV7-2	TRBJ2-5	TGTGCCAGCAGCTTTGGGTGGGGCCAGTACTTC	CASSFGWGQYF
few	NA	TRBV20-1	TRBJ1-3	TGCAGTGCTAATGCGGGAAACACCATATATTTT	CSANAGNTIYF
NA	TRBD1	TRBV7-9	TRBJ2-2	TGTGCCAGCAGCTCCAGACAGGGACGGACCGGGGAGCTGTTTTTT	CASSSRQGRTGELFF
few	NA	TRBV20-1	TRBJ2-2	TGCAGTGCTAGCAAGGGGGGCAACACCGGGGAGCTGTTTTTT	CSASKGGNTGELFF
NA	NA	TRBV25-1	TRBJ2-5	TGTGCCAGCAGTGGGTCGGGGGTCCAAGAGACCCAGTACTTC	CASSGSGVQETQYF
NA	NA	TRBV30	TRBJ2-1	TGTGCCTGGAGTGTAAATGAGCAGTTCTTC	CAWSVNEQFF
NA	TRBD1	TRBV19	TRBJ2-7	TGTGCCAGTAGTATAGCGGGGACAGGGGGACCCTACGAGCAGTACTTC	CASSIAGTGGPYEQYF
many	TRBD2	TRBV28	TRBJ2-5	TGTGCCAGCAGTCTTACTAGCGGGGGCCAGCGGACCCAGTACTTC	CASSLTSGGQRTQYF
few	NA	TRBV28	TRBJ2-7	TGTGCCAGCAGTTCTTTGGTGCAGGCCACTAACTACGAGCAGTACTTC	CASSSLVQATNYEQYF
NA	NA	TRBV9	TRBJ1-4	TGTGCCAGCAGCGATGGTGAAAAACTGTTTTTT	CASSDGEKLFF
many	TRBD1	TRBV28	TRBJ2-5	TGTGCCAGCAACCGGGACAGGGGATCTCCGTCCCAGTACTTC	CASNRDRGSPSQYF
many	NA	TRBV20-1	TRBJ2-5	TGCAGTGCTAGAGATTATGAGGAGAAAGAGACCCAGTACTTC	CSARDYEEKETQYF
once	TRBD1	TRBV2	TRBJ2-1	TGTGCCAGCAGGAGGGACAGGTGGGATGAGCAGTTCTTC	CASRRDRWDEQFF
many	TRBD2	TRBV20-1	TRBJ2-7	TGCAGTGCTAGTGTGACTAGCGGTAACGCGCAGTACTTC	CSASVTSGNAQYF
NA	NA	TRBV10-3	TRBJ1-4	TGTGCCACAGGGATAGGAACTAATGAAAAACTGTTTTTT	CATGIGTNEKLFF
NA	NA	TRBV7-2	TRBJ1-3	TGCGCCAGCAGCTTGAGCGGCAGCTTCTCTGGAAACACCATATATTTT	CASSLSGSFSGNTIYF
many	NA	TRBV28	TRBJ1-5	TGTGCCAGCAGTTTACCCTCCGACACCTTGGATCAGCCCCAGCATTTT	CASSLPSDTLDQPQHF
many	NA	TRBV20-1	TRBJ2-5	TGCAGTGCTAGAGATCCGCAGACCCAAGAGACCCAGTACTTC	CSARDPQTQETQYF
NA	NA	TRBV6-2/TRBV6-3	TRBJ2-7	TGTGCCAGCTCTAGGGGAGCCGTATACGAGCAGTACTTC	CASSRGAVYEQYF
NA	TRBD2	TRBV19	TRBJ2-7	TGTGCCAGTAGTATTCTTGCCCTAGCGGGAGAATACGAGCAGTACTTC	CASSILALAGEYEQYF
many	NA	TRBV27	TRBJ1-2	TGTGCCAGCAGCTTAGTAGGGTCGGATGGCTACACCTTC	CASSLVGSDGYTF
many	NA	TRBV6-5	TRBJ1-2	TGTGCCAGCAGTTCCCCACAGGGTCTGATTGGCTACACCTTC	CASSSPQGLIGYTF
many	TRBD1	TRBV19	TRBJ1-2	TGTGCCAGTATCCCGACAGGGACGGTAGACTATGGCTACACCTTC	CASIPTGTVDYGYTF
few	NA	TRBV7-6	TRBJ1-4	TGTGCCAGCAGCCAGGAGGGAGGGGAGACTGAAAAACTGTTTTTT	CASSQEGGETEKLFF
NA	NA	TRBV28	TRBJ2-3	TGTGCCAGCAGAGGGGACGACAAAGCAGATACGCAGTATTTT	CASRGDDKADTQYF
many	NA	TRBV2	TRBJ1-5	TGTGCCAGCAGTCAAGTGACTAACAATCAGCCCCAGCATTTT	CASSQVTNNQPQHF
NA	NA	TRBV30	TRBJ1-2	TGTGCCTGGAGTAGCAACGTGGGCTATGGCTACACCTTC	CAWSSNVGYGYTF
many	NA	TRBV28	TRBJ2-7	TGTGCCAGCAGTTTAAGGGACCCGCTTTCATACGAGCAGTACTTC	CASSLRDPLSYEQYF
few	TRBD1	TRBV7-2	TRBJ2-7	TGTGCCAGCAGCTTAGAGGCGACAGGGGACTACGAGCAGTACTTC	CASSLEATGDYEQYF
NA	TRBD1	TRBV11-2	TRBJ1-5	TGTGCCAGCAGCTCCCTCGACAGGGGGCAGGGTCAGCCCCAGCATTTT	CASSSLDRGQGQPQHF
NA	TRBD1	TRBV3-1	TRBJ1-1	TGTGCCAGCAGCCAAGATCGGGCAGGGGGCTACTTAACTGAAGCTTTCTTT	CASSQDRAGGYLTEAFF
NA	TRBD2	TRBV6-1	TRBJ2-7	TGTGCCAGCAGTGACGGGACTAGCTCGTGCTTC	CASSDGTSSCF
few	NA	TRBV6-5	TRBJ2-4	TGTGCCAGCAGTTCCCATAACACAGGGATGGGCATTCAGTACTTC	CASSSHNTGMGIQYF
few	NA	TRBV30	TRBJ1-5	TGTGCCTGGAGATTGGCTGGGAACAATCAGCCCCAGCATTTT	CAWRLAGNNQPQHF
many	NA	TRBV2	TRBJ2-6	TGTGCCAGCATTAAGCTCTCTGGGGCCAACGTCCTGACTTTC	CASIKLSGANVLTF
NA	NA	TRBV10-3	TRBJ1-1	TGTGCCATCAGGAGGGATGTCGGGAACACTGAAGCTTTCTTT	CAIRRDVGNTEAFF
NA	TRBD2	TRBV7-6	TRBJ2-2	TGTGCCAGCAACCAGAAGGGGGTTAGCGGGGGGCTGTTTTTT	CASNQKGVSGGLFF
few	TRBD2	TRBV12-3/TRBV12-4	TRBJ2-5	TGTGCCAGCAGTTTAGCGTTAGCGGGGGGCGTCGAGACCCAGTACTTC	CASSLALAGGVETQYF
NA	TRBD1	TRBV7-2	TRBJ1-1	TGTGCCAGCAGCTTAGGACAGGGACGGGCCACTGAAGCTTTCTTT	CASSLGQGRATEAFF
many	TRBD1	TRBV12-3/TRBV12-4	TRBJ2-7	TGTGCCAGCAGTGGGGGACAGTACGAGCAGTACTTC	CASSGGQYEQYF
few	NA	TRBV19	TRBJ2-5	TGTGCCAGTAGTATTAGCCGAGTGGCGTTGGAGACCCAGTACTTC	CASSISRVALETQYF
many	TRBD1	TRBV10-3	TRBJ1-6	TGTGCCATCAGAGCGACAGGGTCCGGTAATTCACCCCTCCACTTT	CAIRATGSGNSPLHF
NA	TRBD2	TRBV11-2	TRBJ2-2	TGTGCCAGCAGCCAATCCCCGGGACTAGCGGGCGGGGAGCTGTTTTTT	CASSQSPGLAGGELFF
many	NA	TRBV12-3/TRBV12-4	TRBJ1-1	TGTGCCAGCAGTTTTGGGGTCACTGAAGCTTTCTTT	CASSFGVTEAFF